These 23 T cell receptor beta chains originate from one sample sequenced in a study of T cell responses to AZD1222 COVID-19 vaccine. Only in-frame clones appear in the TCRdb table, and some are missing; sequencing was by immunoSEQ multiplex PCR. The sample yields over 130,000 clones, 92% seen once. This specimen was peripheral blood, taken 28 days after the second AZD1222 dose. All receptors derive from an adult who received the AZD1222 COVID-19 vaccine.

This chain connects TRBV14 to TRBJ2-4; the match to TRBD2 covers 7 bases. The CDR3 contains 13 residues. Germline values: CDR1 SGHDN, CDR2 FVKESK. Trimming removed 4 bases from V and 6 bases from J; junction bases left unmatched: 3. CDR3 nucleotide sequence: TGTGCCAGCAGCCCTGGGGGGGGAAACATTCAGTACTTC. Residues: CASSPGGGNIQYF.

V usage is TRBV7-2 and J usage is TRBJ2-2; D is perhaps TRBD1 (6 bases). CDR3 length: 16 amino acids. Germline CDR1 SGHTA, CDR2 FQGNSA. Trimming took 5 bases from V and 1 from J, leaving 14 bases between them. This CDR3 is CASSVGQTLNTGELFF. For the CDR3, the DNA is TGTGCCAGCAGCGTGGGACAAACTCTGAACACCGGGGAGCTGTTTTTT.

The V and J genes are TRBV7-9 and TRBJ2-7; D is perhaps TRBD1 (6 bases). The CDR3 extends over 16 amino acids. Trimming took 1 base from V and 7 from J, leaving 20 bases between them. In germline, CDR1 is SEHNR, CDR2 FQNEAQ (reference sequence). CDR3 bases: TGTGCCAGCAGCTTAGACCTTTACGACAGGTTCGGTGAGCAGTACTTC. It translates to CASSLDLYDRFGEQYF.

The chain links TRBV14 to TRBJ2-5; the D gene is possibly TRBD1 (5 bases). V shed 0 bases and J shed 13 bases, with 15 bases lying between them. The germline V gene encodes CDR1 SGHDN and CDR2 FVKESK. The CDR3 contains 13 residues. CDR3 nucleotides: TGTGCCAGCAGCCAAGATCTTGGGGCGAGGAGGTACTTC. Protein product: CASSQDLGARRYF.

This chain joins TRBV5-1 and TRBJ2-3, with TRBD2 identical over 12 bases. V lost 3 bases to trimming and J lost 0 bases; unmatched junction nucleotides: 2. This CDR3 is 16 amino acids long. Germline V gene sequence: CDR1 SGHRS, CDR2 YFSETQ. CDR3 in amino acids: CASSYGLAGSTDTQYF. The CDR3 nucleotides are TGCGCCAGCAGCTACGGACTAGCGGGGAGCACAGATACGCAGTATTTT.

The chain employs TRBV5-1 and TRBJ1-1; 7 nucleotides match TRBD1. The J segment lost 5 bases and the V segment lost 2 bases, leaving 3 bases of the junction unmatched. Germline V gene sequence: CDR1 SGHRS, CDR2 YFSETQ. This CDR3 is 13 amino acids long. CDR3 amino acids: CASSFTGETEAFF. The DNA of the CDR3 is TGCGCCAGCAGCTTCACAGGGGAAACTGAAGCTTTCTTT.

CDR3 DNA sequence: TGTGCCAGCAGCTTGGGAGGACAGAACTATGGCTACACCTTC. It codes for CASSLGGQNYGYTF. The chain employs TRBV5-6 and TRBJ1-2; tentative D call: TRBD1 (6 bases). This CDR3 is built from 14 residues. Germline-derived CDR1 and CDR2 are SGHDT and YYEEEE. V lost 0 bases to trimming and J lost 2 bases, with 8 bases between them.

The rearrangement links TRBV28 to TRBJ2-2; the D is unclear. V lost 5 bases, J lost 4 bases, and 14 bases lay in between. Germline values: CDR1 MDHEN, CDR2 SYDVKM. CDR3 length: 15 residues. The CDR3 is CASSTLGLTTGELFF. In DNA form, the CDR3 reads TGTGCCAGCAGTACCCTCGGGCTGACCACCGGGGAGCTGTTTTTT. Together with reference TRBV28 and TRBJ2-2, the CDR3 gives the full variable domain: DVKVTQSSRYLVKRTGEKVFLECVQDMDHENMFWYRQDPGLGLRLIYFSYDVKMKEKGDIPEGYSVSREKKERFSLILESASTNQTSMYLCASSTLGLTTGELFFGEGSRLTVL.

This chain connects TRBV5-4 to TRBJ2-1; D is undetermined. V lost 5 bases and J 7 bases, leaving 16 bases between the germline ends. The CDR3 is 14 amino acids. CDR1 is SGHNT and CDR2 is YYREEE in the germline V gene (reference sequence). CDR3 sequence: CASSLKAARNEQFF. DNA for the CDR3: TGTGCCAGCAGTCTCAAAGCCGCCAGGAATGAGCAGTTCTTC.

The table lists this clone with a count of one. The V call is TRBV5-5, the J call TRBJ2-7; D possibly matches TRBD1 or TRBD2 (5 bases each). Trimming removed 4 bases from V and 1 base from J, with 12 bases in between. The CDR3 has 14 residues. The V gene's germline CDR1 is SGHKS and CDR2 YYEKEE (reference sequence). In DNA form, the CDR3 reads TGTGCCAGCAGCCCGGGGCAGAGGTCCTACGAGCAGTACTTC. This translates into CASSPGQRSYEQYF.

The rearrangement joins TRBV29-1 to TRBJ2-3; no definite D call. The CDR3 spans 14 residues. V lost 3 bases and J 0 bases, leaving 10 bases between the germline ends. CDR1 is SQVTM and CDR2 is ANQGSEA in the germline V gene. The CDR3 is CSVEAGFSTDTQYF. As DNA, the CDR3 is TGCAGCGTTGAGGCCGGTTTTAGCACAGATACGCAGTATTTT.

The rearrangement links TRBV7-9 to TRBJ1-2; possible D gene TRBD1, 6 bases. Germline CDR1 and CDR2: SEHNR and FQNEAQ (reference sequence). The CDR3 is 17 residues long. V was trimmed by 3 bases and J by 0 bases, leaving 17 bases between them. The CDR3 coding sequence is TGTGCCAGCAGCTTGGGCTCAGGGGCACCAGCTAACTATGGCTACACCTTC. Protein: CASSLGSGAPANYGYTF.

This chain connects TRBV29-1 to TRBJ2-7, with no clear D. The V end lost 4 bases, the J end lost 5 bases, and 12 bases lay between the germline ends. The CDR3 loop spans 12 amino acids. The germline CDR1 and CDR2 sequences are SQVTM and ANQGSEA. CDR3 loop: CSVAQGDNEQYF. DNA for the CDR3: TGCAGCGTTGCACAAGGTGACAACGAGCAGTACTTC.

The rearrangement uses TRBV19 and TRBJ2-4; D may correspond to TRBD1 or TRBD2 (5 bases each). This CDR3 contains 16 residues. CDR1 and CDR2 (germline): LNHDA, SQIVND (reference sequence). The V gene lost 5 bases and the J gene lost 3 bases, with 17 bases spanning the gap. The chain's CDR3 is CASSDYGMGLKNIQYF. The CDR3 DNA follows: TGTGCCAGTAGTGACTACGGCATGGGGCTCAAAAACATTCAGTACTTC.

This clone has only one observation. The chain carries TRBV5-1 and TRBJ1-1; D remains ambiguous. CDR1 is SGHRS and CDR2 is YFSETQ in the germline V gene. The germline V and J ends were trimmed by 5 bases and 1 base, with 12 bases remaining between them. This CDR3 is 14 amino acids long. CDR3: CASRAGPTNTEAFF. For the CDR3, the DNA is TGCGCCAGCAGAGCCGGGCCTACGAACACTGAAGCTTTCTTT.

The chain recombines TRBV7-9 with TRBJ1-5; D is unclear. Germline V gives CDR1 SEHNR, CDR2 FQNEAQ (reference sequence). Trimming removed 5 bases at V and 3 bases at J, with 11 bases between. The CDR3 sequence is 14 residues long. CDR3 region: CASSQGQFNQPQHF. CDR3 DNA sequence: TGTGCCAGCAGCCAAGGGCAGTTCAATCAGCCCCAGCATTTT.

The rearrangement uses TRBV30 and TRBJ1-5; D not resolved. CDR3 length: 14 amino acids. Germline V gives CDR1 GTSNPN, CDR2 SVGIG (reference sequence). V was pared by 2 bases and J by 7 bases, with 15 bases between. CDR3 in DNA: TGTGCCTGGAGTAGTGCCCCCGGGGAACAGCCCCAGCATTTT. Amino acids: CAWSSAPGEQPQHF.

The gene calls are TRBV5-1 and TRBJ2-5, with D possibly being TRBD1 or TRBD2 (7 bases each). Trimming removed 4 bases from V and 5 bases from J, with 15 bases in between. Per germline, CDR1 SGHRS and CDR2 YFSETQ. This CDR3 has 14 amino acids. The CDR3 here is CASSEGGGSETQYF. The CDR3 DNA reads TGCGCCAGCAGCGAGGGAGGGGGCTCGGAGACCCAGTACTTC.

This chain links TRBV20-1 with TRBJ2-7, with a weak D call TRBD2 (7 bases). Germline V gene lookup returns CDR1 DFQATT and CDR2 SNEGSKA (reference sequence). The V end lost 6 bases, the J end lost 0 bases, and 27 bases lay between the germline ends. This CDR3 spans 18 amino acids. The CDR3, as DNA: TGCAGTGCCAGTGGGGGCGGGAGCGCATCGTTGACCTCCTACGAGCAGTACTTC. Its translation is CSASGGGSASLTSYEQYF.

The rearrangement uses TRBV6-1 and TRBJ2-7, with a possible D match to TRBD2 (6 bases). This CDR3 has 14 residues. Germline CDR1 and CDR2: MNHNS and SASEGT. V was clipped by 2 bases and J by 9 bases, with 17 bases between them. The CDR3 sequence: CASSETFRRARQYV. The CDR3 DNA follows: TGTGCCAGCAGTGAAACGTTCAGGAGGGCCAGGCAGTACGTC.

The rearrangement links TRBV11-2 to TRBJ2-7; tentatively, D is TRBD1 (5 bases). V lost 7 bases and J lost 3, with 16 bases in between. Germline assignment: CDR1 SGHAT and CDR2 FQNNGV. This CDR3 region has 14 residues. For the CDR3, the DNA is TGTGCCAGCACCCTAGACAGAGAGCGCTACGAGCAGTACTTC. Translation: CASTLDRERYEQYF.

The chain has TRBV7-9 and TRBJ1-2; D is possibly TRBD1 (6 bases). Trimming stripped 8 bases from V and 1 base from J, with 11 bases between. This CDR3 comprises 13 residues. Per germline, CDR1 SEHNR and CDR2 FQNEAQ (reference sequence). The CDR3 DNA follows: TGTGCCAGCCCGGACAGAAATAACTATGGCTACACCTTC. Its translation is CASPDRNNYGYTF. The whole variable domain, filled in from reference TRBV7-9 and TRBJ1-2, reads DTGVSQNPRHKITKRGQNVTFRCDPISEHNRLYWYRQTLGQGPEFLTYFQNEAQLEKSRLLSDRFSAERPKGSFSTLEIQRTEQGDSAMYLCASPDRNNYGYTFGSGTRLTVV.

This chain links TRBV6-4 with TRBJ1-2; 7 bases match TRBD1. CDR1 MRHNA and CDR2 SNTAGT come from the germline V gene. The length of the CDR3 is 12 residues. With V trimmed by 4 bases and J by 8 bases, 4 bases remained unmatched. The CDR3 reads CASSGQGLGYTF. The CDR3 bases are TGTGCCAGCAGTGGACAGGGTTTAGGCTACACCTTC.